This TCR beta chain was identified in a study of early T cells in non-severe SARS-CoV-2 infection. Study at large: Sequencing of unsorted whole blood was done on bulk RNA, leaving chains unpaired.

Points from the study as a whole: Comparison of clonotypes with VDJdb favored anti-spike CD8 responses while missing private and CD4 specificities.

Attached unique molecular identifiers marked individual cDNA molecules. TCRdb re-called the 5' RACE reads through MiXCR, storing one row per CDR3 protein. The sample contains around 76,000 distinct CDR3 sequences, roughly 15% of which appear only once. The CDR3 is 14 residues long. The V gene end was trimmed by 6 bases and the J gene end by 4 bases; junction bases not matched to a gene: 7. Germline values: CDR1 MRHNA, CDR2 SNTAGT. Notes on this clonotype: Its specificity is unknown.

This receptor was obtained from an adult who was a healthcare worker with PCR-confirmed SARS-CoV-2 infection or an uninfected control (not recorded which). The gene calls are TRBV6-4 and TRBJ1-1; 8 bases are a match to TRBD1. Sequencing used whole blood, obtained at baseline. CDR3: CASRGQGAGTEAFF. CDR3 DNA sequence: TGTGCCAGCAGAGGTCAGGGGGCAGGCACTGAAGCTTTCTTT.